The 17 T cell receptor beta chains given below trace back to one sample, sequenced in a study of molecular identifiers for immune sequencing clone quantification. TCRdb itself ran the PCR reads through MiXCR, one entry per CDR3 protein. The table lists over 600,000 distinct CDR3 sequences, 15% to 20% of them singletons. The material sequenced was naive CD8+ T cells from blood, with Jurkat cell RNA spiked in. Subset specified: FACS-sorted CD8+CD4-CCR7+CD45RA+ naive T cells. These receptors came from a human donor in good health. Some libraries in this study had Jurkat cell RNA spiked in.

The chain joins TRBV6-2 or TRBV6-3 to TRBJ2-7; TRBD1 matches 11 bases. The CDR3 loop spans 15 amino acids. The V segment lost 6 bases and the J segment 6 bases; nucleotides outside the gene matches: 10. Germline values: CDR1 MNHEY, CDR2 SVGEGT. CDR3 coding DNA: TGTGCCAGCAGACCACCGGGACAGGGGGACTGCGAGCAGTACTTC. Encoded protein: CASRPPGQGDCEQYF.

In its sample, this clonotype was seen many times. V and J are TRBV7-9 and TRBJ2-1; 7 bases are shared with TRBD2. The CDR3 sequence is 17 residues long. Germline V gene lookup returns CDR1 SEHNR and CDR2 FQNEAQ (reference sequence). J lost 4 bases, V lost 0 bases, and 9 bases had no gene match. The CDR3 bases are TGTGCCAGCAGCTTAGCGGGAGGCGGGAGTCTGTACAATGAGCAGTTCTTC. This gives the protein CASSLAGGGSLYNEQFF.

This clonotype was seen many times. J is TRBJ2-7 and V is TRBV20-1; 8 bases align to TRBD1. The CDR3 sequence is 17 residues long. V was pared by 4 bases and J by 4 bases, with 18 bases of the junction left unmatched. CDR1 DFQATT and CDR2 SNEGSKA come from the germline V gene (reference sequence). The CDR3 sequence: CSANPPGQVLRWYEQYF. The CDR3 region has the DNA TGCAGTGCTAACCCCCCGGGACAGGTCTTGAGGTGGTACGAGCAGTACTTC.

In its sample, this clonotype was seen a few times. The rearrangement uses TRBV11-2 and TRBJ2-7; TRBD1 aligns across 7 bases. The CDR3 consists of 15 residues. V dropped 4 bases and J dropped 0; count of bases not matched to a gene: 6. Germline V CDR1 and CDR2: SGHAT, FQNNGV. CDR3 loop: CASSSDRPSSYEQYF. The CDR3 DNA is TGTGCCAGCAGCTCGGACAGGCCGAGCTCCTACGAGCAGTACTTC.

This clonotype was detected many times. The V gene is TRBV7-2, the J gene TRBJ2-5; perhaps TRBD2 as D (6 bases). From germline, CDR1 is SGHTA and CDR2 FQGNSA. The CDR3 spans 13 residues. Trimming pared 4 bases from V and 3 bases from J, leaving 9 bases between. CDR3 nucleotides: TGTGCCAGCAGCTGGTGGGGGGAAGAGACCCAGTACTTC. Protein sequence: CASSWWGEETQYF.

Ten or more counts support this clonotype. The genes are TRBV5-1 and TRBJ2-3, with D perhaps matching TRBD1 (6 bases). Trimming pared 1 base from V and 2 bases from J, leaving 11 bases between. The CDR3 consists of 15 residues. Germline values: CDR1 SGHRS, CDR2 YFSETQ. As DNA, the CDR3 is TGCGCCAGCAGCTTGTATGGACAGAACACAGATACGCAGTATTTT. Translating gives CASSLYGQNTDTQYF.

Turning to this clonotype: Possible read error: a much larger clone is one base away. V is TRBV24-1 and J is TRBJ2-6; D possibly corresponds to TRBD1 (5 bases). This CDR3 is built from 16 residues. Germline V gives CDR1 KGHDR, CDR2 SFDVKD. The CDR3 reads CATSGDTSSGADVLTF. In DNA, the CDR3 is TGTGCCACCAGTGGAGACACCAGCTCTGGGGCCGACGTCCTGACTTTC.

The chain couples TRBV27 to TRBJ1-4; no clear D gene. V lost 0 bases and J lost 6, with 11 bases in between. The CDR3 contains 15 residues. The germline V gene encodes CDR1 MNHEY and CDR2 SMNVEV (reference sequence). CDR3 DNA: TGTGCCAGCAGTTTATCTAGCGGGGTCTATGAAAAACTGTTTTTT. Protein: CASSLSSGVYEKLFF. Looking up the rest from reference TRBV27 and TRBJ1-4 gives the full variable domain: EAQVTQNPRYLITVTGKKLTVTCSQNMNHEYMSWYRQDPGLGLRQIYYSMNVEVTDKGDVPEGYKVSRKEKRNFPLILESPSPNQTSLYFCASSLSSGVYEKLFFGSGTQLSVL.

Ten or more counts support this clonotype. The chain employs TRBV13 and TRBJ2-2, with TRBD2 identical over 14 bases. V gave up 5 bases and J gave up 5 bases; unmatched junction bases: 7. Germline CDR1 and CDR2: PRHDT and FYEKMQ (reference sequence). The CDR3 loop spans 17 amino acids. DNA of the CDR3: TGTGCCAGCAGCACTCGACTAGCGGGAGGGCCTACCGGGGAGCTGTTTTTT. This translates into CASSTRLAGGPTGELFF. Filled out from reference TRBV13 and TRBJ2-2, the complete variable domain reads AAGVIQSPRHLIKEKRETATLKCYPIPRHDTVYWYQQGPGQDPQFLISFYEKMQSDKGSIPDRFSAQQFSDYHSELNMSSLELGDSALYFCASSTRLAGGPTGELFFGEGSRLTVL.

This clonotype has ten or more counts. The chain is built from TRBV25-1 and TRBJ2-1, with D maybe TRBD1 (6 bases). V was cut by 6 bases and J by 6 bases, with 15 bases left in between. The V gene's germline CDR1 is MGHDK and CDR2 SYGVNS. The CDR3 consists of 14 residues. CDR3 DNA: TGTGCCAGCAGGAAGGGACACGGAGGCAATGAGCAGTTCTTC. Translating it yields CASRKGHGGNEQFF.

The table lists this clonotype with a count of one. A clone one base away is much larger, so this may be a read error. The chain's CDR3 is CASSYSRGQKNVQYF. CDR3 nucleotides: TGTGCCAGCAGTTACTCTAGGGGACAGAAAAACGTTCAGTACTTC. The chain combines TRBV6-5 with TRBJ2-4; 7 bases match TRBD1. The CDR3 covers 15 residues. Germline CDR1 is MNHEY and CDR2 is SVGAGI.

The rearrangement joins TRBV5-1 to TRBJ1-1, with D possibly matching TRBD1 (5 bases). Looked up from germline, CDR1 is SGHRS and CDR2 is YFSETQ. This CDR3 contains 14 residues. V lost 4 bases and J 0 bases, leaving 10 bases between the germline ends. DNA of the CDR3: TGCGCCAGCAGCACTGACAGTGTGAACACTGAAGCTTTCTTT. It is translated as CASSTDSVNTEAFF.

This clonotype was seen repeatedly, ten times or more. This sequence joins TRBV10-2 and TRBJ2-3, with D perhaps assigned TRBD1 or TRBD2 (5 bases each). This CDR3 is built from 15 residues. Between the trimmed V and J ends, which lost 0 bases and 6 bases, there was a span of 13 bases. CDR1 and CDR2 (germline): WSHSY, SAAADI. The CDR3 reads CASSESGPARDTQYF. The CDR3 nucleotides read TGCGCCAGCAGTGAGTCGGGACCGGCCAGGGATACGCAGTATTTT.

This clonotype was seen ten or more times. The chain is built from TRBV7-9 and TRBJ1-1, with D uncertain. Germline assignment: CDR1 SEHNR and CDR2 FQNEAQ (reference sequence). Trimming removed 5 bases from V and 11 bases from J, with 21 bases in between. This CDR3 comprises 14 residues. The CDR3 spells CASSPPQIIPDAFF. The CDR3 DNA reads as TGTGCCAGCAGCCCCCCTCAAATAATTCCGGATGCTTTCTTT.

The gene calls are TRBV27 and TRBJ2-7; TRBD2 is a possible D gene (6 bases). The length of the CDR3 is 13 residues. The V gene lost 3 bases and the J gene lost 4 bases, with 10 bases spanning the gap. Per the germline V gene, CDR1 is MNHEY and CDR2 is SMNVEV (reference sequence). In nucleotides, the CDR3 is TGTGCCAGCAGTTTCCAGCGGGCGTACGAGCAGTACTTC. It encodes CASSFQRAYEQYF.

This clonotype was counted at least ten times. The rearrangement uses TRBV4-1 and TRBJ2-3, with a tentative D call TRBD2 (7 bases). This CDR3 region has 16 residues. Germline V lookup: CDR1 MGHRA, CDR2 YSYEKL. Trimming took 1 base from V and 4 from J, leaving 15 bases between them. The CDR3 sequence is CASSQGPGAGADTQYF. The CDR3 DNA follows: TGCGCCAGCAGCCAAGGCCCGGGGGCGGGGGCAGATACGCAGTATTTT.

For this clonotype: A read error may explain this, as a much larger clone is one base away. The chain carries TRBV7-6 and TRBJ2-3; D is tentatively TRBD1 or TRBD2 (6 bases each). The V gene's germline CDR1 is SGHVS and CDR2 FNYEAQ. The CDR3 runs to 16 residues. The CDR3 DNA follows: TGTGCCAGCAGCTTCCCGAAGGGGGGCAGCACAGATACGCGGTATTTT. It translates to CASSFPKGGSTDTRYF.